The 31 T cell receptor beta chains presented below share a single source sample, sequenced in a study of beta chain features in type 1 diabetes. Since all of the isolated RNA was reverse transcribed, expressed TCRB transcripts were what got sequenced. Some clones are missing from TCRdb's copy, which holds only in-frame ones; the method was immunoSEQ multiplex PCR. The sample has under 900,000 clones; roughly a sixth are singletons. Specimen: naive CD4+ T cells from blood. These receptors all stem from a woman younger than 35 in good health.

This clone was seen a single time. CDR3 sequence (DNA): TGTGCCAGTACCACAGGGGGGCTGAAGAATCAGCCCCAGCATTTT. It translates to CASTTGGLKNQPQHF. The chain carries TRBV19 and TRBJ1-5, with 8 bases aligning to TRBD1. The CDR3 contains 15 residues. Trimming at V came to 7 bases and at J to 4 bases, leaving 9 bases not matched to a gene. Per the germline V gene, CDR1 is LNHDA and CDR2 is SQIVND (reference sequence).

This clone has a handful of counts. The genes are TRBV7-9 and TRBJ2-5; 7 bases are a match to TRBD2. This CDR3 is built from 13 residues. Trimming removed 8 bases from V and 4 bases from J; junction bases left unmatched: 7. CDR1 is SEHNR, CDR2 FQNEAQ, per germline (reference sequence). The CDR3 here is CASGRLAPETQYF. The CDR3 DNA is TGTGCCAGCGGCCGACTAGCCCCAGAGACCCAGTACTTC.

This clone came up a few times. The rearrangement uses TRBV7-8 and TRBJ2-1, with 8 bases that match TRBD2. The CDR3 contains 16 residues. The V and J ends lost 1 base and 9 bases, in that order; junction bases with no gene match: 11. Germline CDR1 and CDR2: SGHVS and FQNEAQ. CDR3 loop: CASSLVPAGVGTEQFF. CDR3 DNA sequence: TGTGCCAGCAGCTTAGTTCCAGCGGGAGTGGGTACTGAGCAGTTCTTC.

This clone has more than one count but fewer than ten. In DNA, the CDR3 is TGTGCCAGCTCACAGTCGGGCCGAAATCAGCCCCAGCATTTT. This translates into CASSQSGRNQPQHF. This chain joins TRBV18 and TRBJ1-5; D gene ambiguous. The germline CDR1 and CDR2 sequences are KGHSH and LQKENI. The CDR3 runs to 14 residues. V lost 4 bases to trimming and J lost 4 bases, with 11 bases between them.

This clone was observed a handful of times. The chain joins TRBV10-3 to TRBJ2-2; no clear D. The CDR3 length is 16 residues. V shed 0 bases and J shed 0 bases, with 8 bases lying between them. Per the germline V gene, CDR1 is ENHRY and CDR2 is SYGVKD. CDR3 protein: CAISESVGTNTGELFF. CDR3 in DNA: TGTGCCATCAGTGAGTCGGTGGGTACGAACACCGGGGAGCTGTTTTTT.

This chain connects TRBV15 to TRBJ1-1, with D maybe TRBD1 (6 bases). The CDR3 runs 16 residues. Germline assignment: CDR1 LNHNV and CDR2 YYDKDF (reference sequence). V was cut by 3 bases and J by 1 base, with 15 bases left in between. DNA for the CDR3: TGTGCCACCAGCAGGAGACCGGACAGACAGAACACTGAAGCTTTCTTT. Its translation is CATSRRPDRQNTEAFF. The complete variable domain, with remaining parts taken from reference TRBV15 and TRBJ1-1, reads DAMVIQNPRYQVTQFGKPVTLSCSQTLNHNVMYWYQQKSSQAPKLLFHYYDKDFNNEADTPDNFQSRRPNTSFCFLDIRSPGLGDTAMYLCATSRRPDRQNTEAFFGQGTRLTVV.

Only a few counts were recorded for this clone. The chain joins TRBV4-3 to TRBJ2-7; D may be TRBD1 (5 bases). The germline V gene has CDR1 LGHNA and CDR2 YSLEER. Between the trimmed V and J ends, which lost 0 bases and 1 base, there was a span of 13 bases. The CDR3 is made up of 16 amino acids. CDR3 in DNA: TGCGCCAGCAGCCAAGATCTTGGTACAGGTTCCTACGAGCAGTACTTC. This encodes CASSQDLGTGSYEQYF.

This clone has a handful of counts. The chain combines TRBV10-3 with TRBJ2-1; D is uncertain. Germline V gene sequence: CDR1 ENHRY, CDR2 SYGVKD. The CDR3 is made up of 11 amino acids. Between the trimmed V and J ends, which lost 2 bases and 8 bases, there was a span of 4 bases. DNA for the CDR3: TGTGCCATCAGTGAGAGTGATGAGCAGTTCTTC. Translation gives CAISESDEQFF.

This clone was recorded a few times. The CDR3 DNA follows: TGTGCCAGCAGCTCCGTACCTACCGGGACTAGCGGGACCGGGCGCAATGAGCAGTTCTTC. As protein: CASSSVPTGTSGTGRNEQFF. V usage is TRBV12-1 and J usage is TRBJ2-1; the D call TRBD2 from the table was never checked on the DNA. TRBV12-1 constitutes a pseudogene. This CDR3 contains 20 residues.

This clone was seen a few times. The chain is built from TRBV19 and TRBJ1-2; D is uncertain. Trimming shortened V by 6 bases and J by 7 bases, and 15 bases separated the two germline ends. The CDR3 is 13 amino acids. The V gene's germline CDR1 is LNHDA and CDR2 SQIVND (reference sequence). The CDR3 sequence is CASSPRVVGGYTF. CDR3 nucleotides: TGTGCCAGTAGCCCTAGGGTAGTAGGTGGCTACACCTTC.

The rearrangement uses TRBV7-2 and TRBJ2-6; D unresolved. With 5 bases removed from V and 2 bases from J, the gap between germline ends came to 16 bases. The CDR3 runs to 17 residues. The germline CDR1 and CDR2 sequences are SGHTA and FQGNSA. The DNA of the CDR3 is TGTGCCAGCAGCAATCCGTTGGGTGGCGCTGGGGCCAACGTCCTGACTTTC. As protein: CASSNPLGGAGANVLTF. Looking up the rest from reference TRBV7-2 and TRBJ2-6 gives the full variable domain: GAGVSQSPSNKVTEKGKDVELRCDPISGHTALYWYRQSLGQGLEFLIYFQGNSAPDKSGLPSDRFSAERTGGSVSTLTIQRTQQEDSAVYLCASSNPLGGAGANVLTFGAGSRLTVL.

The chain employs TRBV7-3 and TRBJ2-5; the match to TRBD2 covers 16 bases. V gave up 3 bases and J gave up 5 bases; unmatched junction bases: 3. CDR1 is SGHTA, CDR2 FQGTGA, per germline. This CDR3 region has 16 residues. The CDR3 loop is CASSLGLAGGLETQYF. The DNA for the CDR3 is TGTGCCAGCAGCTTGGGACTAGCGGGAGGGTTGGAGACCCAGTACTTC.

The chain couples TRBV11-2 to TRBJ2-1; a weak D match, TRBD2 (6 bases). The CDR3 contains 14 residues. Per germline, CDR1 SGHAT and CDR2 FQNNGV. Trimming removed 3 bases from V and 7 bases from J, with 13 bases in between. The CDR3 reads CASSFTTGGNEQFF. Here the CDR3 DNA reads TGTGCCAGCAGCTTCACAACTGGGGGGAATGAGCAGTTCTTC.

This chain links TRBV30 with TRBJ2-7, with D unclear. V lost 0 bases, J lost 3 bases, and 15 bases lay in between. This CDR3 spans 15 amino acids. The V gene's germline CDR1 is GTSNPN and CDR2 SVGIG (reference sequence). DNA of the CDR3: TGTGCCTGGAGTGTATCGCCCGCAGTCCTCTACGAGCAGTACTTC. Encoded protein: CAWSVSPAVLYEQYF.

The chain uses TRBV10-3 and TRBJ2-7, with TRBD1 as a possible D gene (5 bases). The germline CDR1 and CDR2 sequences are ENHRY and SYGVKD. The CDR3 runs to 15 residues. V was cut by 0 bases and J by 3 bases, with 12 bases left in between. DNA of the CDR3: TGTGCCATCAGTGAGTCAGCAGGGTTGGACTACGAGCAGTACTTC. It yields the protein CAISESAGLDYEQYF.

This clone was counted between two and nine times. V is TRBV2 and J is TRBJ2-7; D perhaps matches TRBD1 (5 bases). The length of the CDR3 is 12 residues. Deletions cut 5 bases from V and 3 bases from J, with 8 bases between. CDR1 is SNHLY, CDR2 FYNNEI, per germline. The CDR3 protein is CASSSGYYEQYF. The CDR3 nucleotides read TGTGCCAGCAGTTCAGGGTACTACGAGCAGTACTTC. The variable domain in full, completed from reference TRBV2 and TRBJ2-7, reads EPEVTQTPSHQVTQMGQEVILRCVPISNHLYFYWYRQILGQKVEFLVSFYNNEISEKSEIFDDQFSVERPDGSNFTLKIRSTKLEDSAMYFCASSSGYYEQYFGPGTRLTVT.

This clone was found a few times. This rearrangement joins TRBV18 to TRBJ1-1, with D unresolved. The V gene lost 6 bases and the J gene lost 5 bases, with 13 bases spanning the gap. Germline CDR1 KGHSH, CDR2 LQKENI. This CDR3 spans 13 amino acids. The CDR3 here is CASSADLQTEAFF. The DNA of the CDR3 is TGTGCCAGCTCTGCAGATTTGCAAACTGAAGCTTTCTTT. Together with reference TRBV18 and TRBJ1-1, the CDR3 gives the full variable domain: NAGVMQNPRHLVRRRGQEARLRCSPMKGHSHVYWYRQLPEEGLKFMVYLQKENIIDESGMPKERFSAEFPKEGPSILRIQQVVRGDSAAYFCASSADLQTEAFFGQGTRLTVV.

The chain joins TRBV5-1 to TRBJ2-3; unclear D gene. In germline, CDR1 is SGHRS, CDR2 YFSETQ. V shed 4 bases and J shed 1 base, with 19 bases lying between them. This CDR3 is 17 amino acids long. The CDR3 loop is CASSVQRYGGGTDTQYF. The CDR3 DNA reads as TGCGCCAGCAGCGTCCAAAGGTACGGCGGAGGCACAGATACGCAGTATTTT. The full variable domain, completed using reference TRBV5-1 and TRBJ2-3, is KAGVTQTPRYLIKTRGQQVTLSCSPISGHRSVSWYQQTPGQGLQFLFEYFSETQRNKGNFPGRFSGRQFSNSRSEMNVSTLELGDSALYLCASSVQRYGGGTDTQYFGPGTRLTVL.

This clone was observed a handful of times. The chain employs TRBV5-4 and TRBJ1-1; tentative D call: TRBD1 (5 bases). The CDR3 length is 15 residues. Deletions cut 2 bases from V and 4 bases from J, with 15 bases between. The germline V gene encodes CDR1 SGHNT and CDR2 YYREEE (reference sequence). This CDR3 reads CASSLQALGGTEAFF. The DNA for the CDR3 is TGTGCCAGCAGCTTACAAGCCCTTGGGGGCACTGAAGCTTTCTTT. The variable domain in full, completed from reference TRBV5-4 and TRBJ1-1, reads ETGVTQSPTHLIKTRGQQVTLRCSSQSGHNTVSWYQQALGQGPQFIFQYYREEENGRGNFPPRFSGLQFPNYSSELNVNALELDDSALYLCASSLQALGGTEAFFGQGTRLTVV.

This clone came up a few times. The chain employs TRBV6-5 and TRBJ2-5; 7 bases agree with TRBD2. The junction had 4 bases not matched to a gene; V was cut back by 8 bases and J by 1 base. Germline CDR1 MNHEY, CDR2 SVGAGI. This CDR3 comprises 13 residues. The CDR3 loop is CASCSSGQETQYF. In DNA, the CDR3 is TGTGCCAGCTGCTCTAGCGGCCAAGAGACCCAGTACTTC.

The CDR3 nucleotides are TGTGCCAGCAGAGCGGACAGATACTATGGCTACACCTTC. It yields the protein CASRADRYYGYTF. The chain uses TRBV25-1 and TRBJ1-2; maybe TRBD1 (6 bases). This CDR3 comprises 13 residues. Germline V CDR1 and CDR2: MGHDK, SYGVNS. The V gene lost 6 bases and the J gene lost 3 bases, with 11 bases spanning the gap.

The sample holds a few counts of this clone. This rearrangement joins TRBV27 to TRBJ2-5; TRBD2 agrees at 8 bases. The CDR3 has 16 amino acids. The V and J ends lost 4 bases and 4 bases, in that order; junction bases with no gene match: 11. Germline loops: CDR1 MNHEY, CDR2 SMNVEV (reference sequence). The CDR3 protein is CASSYTGGPLGETQYF. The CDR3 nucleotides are TGTGCCAGCAGTTATACGGGAGGGCCGTTAGGAGAGACCCAGTACTTC.

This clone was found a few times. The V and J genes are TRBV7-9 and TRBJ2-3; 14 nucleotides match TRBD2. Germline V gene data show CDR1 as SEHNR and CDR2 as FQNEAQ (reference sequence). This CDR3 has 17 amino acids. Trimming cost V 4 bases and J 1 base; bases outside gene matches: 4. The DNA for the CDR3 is TGTGCCAGCAGCTGGGGACTAGCGGGAGTTCGCACAGATACGCAGTATTTT. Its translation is CASSWGLAGVRTDTQYF.

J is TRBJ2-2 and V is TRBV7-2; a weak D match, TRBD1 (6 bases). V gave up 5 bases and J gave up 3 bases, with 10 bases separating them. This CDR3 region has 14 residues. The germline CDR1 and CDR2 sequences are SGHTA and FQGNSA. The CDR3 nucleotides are TGTGCCAGCAGCCGGCAGGGGTACACCGGGGAGCTGTTTTTT. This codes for CASSRQGYTGELFF.

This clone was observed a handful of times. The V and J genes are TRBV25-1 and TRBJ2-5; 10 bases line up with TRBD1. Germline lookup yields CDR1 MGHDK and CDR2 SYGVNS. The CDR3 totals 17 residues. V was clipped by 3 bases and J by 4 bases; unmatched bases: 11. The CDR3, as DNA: TGTGCCAGCAGTGACCTACCGGGACAGGGGTTAGGAGAGACCCAGTACTTC. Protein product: CASSDLPGQGLGETQYF. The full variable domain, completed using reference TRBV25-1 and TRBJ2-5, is EADIYQTPRYLVIGTGKKITLECSQTMGHDKMYWYQQDPGMELHLIHYSYGVNSTEKGDLSSESTVSRIRTEHFPLTLESARPSHTSQYLCASSDLPGQGLGETQYFGPGTRLLVL.

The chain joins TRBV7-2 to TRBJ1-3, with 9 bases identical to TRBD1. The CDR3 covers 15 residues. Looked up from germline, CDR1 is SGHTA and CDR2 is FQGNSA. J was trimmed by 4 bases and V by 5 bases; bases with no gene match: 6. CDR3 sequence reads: CASSPWTGVGNTIYF. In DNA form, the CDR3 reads TGTGCCAGCAGCCCGTGGACAGGGGTAGGAAACACCATATATTTT.

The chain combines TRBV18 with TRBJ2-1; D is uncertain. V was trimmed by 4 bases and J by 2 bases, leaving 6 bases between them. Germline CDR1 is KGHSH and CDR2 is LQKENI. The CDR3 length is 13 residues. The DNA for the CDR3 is TGTGCCAGCTCACTTTCCGCCTACAATGAGCAGTTCTTC. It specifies CASSLSAYNEQFF.

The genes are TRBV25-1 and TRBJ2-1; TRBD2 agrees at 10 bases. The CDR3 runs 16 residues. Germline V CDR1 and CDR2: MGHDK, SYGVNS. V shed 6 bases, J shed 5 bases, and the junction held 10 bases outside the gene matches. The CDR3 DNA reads TGTGCCAGCAGGGGGGAGGGCGGACTAGCGGACAATGAGCAGTTCTTC. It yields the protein CASRGEGGLADNEQFF.

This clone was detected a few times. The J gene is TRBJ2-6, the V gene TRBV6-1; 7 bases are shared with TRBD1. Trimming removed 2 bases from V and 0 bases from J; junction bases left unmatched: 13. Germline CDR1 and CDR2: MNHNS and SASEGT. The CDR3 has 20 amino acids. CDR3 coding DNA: TGTGCCAGCAGTGAAAAGGTATCCCCGGGGACAGTCTCTGGGGCCAACGTCCTGACTTTC. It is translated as CASSEKVSPGTVSGANVLTF.

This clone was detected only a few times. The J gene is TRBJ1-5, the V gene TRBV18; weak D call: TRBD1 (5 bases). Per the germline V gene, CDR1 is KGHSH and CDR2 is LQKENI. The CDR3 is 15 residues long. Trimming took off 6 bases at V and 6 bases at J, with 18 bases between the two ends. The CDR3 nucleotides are TGTGCCAGCTCGCCCTTGGGGCAGGGAGGTCAGCCCCAGCATTTT. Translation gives CASSPLGQGGQPQHF.

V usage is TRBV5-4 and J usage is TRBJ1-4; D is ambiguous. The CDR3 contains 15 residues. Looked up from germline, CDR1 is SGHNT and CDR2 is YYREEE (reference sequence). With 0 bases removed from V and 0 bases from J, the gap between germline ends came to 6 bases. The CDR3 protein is CASSLGSATNEKLFF. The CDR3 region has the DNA TGTGCCAGCAGCTTGGGGTCGGCAACTAATGAAAAACTGTTTTTT.